The T cell receptor (beta chain) under discussion was sequenced for a study of cytomegalovirus exposure and HLA in healthy donors. Study-level findings and limits: A link between a missense DCLRE1C variant and TCR beta V- and J-gene trimming emerged from a later analysis. After further analysis at a later stage, 16,951 TCR beta sequences were associated with HLA alleles at 0.05 false discovery rate.

Both 60 Vbeta primers and 13 Jbeta primers went into the PCR. Method: immunoSEQ multiplex PCR; TCRdb's copy keeps in-frame clones and lacks some. The sample gives some 160,000 clones, around 80% of which show up once; approximately 1.5% is in the top ten. For this clone: Its antigen is currently unknown.

Sample: PBMCs. The sequence was obtained from a male donor in good health and CMV-seronegative.

CDR3 sequence (DNA): TGCGCCAGCAGTCAATTCCCGCGGGAGCAGTACTTC. This sequence encodes CASSQFPREQYF. This chain connects TRBV23-1 to TRBJ2-7; D is unresolved. TRBV23-1 is known as an ORF, though its function is uncertain. Trimming shortened V by 1 base and J by 7 bases, and 8 bases separated the two germline ends. CDR3 length equals 12 residues.